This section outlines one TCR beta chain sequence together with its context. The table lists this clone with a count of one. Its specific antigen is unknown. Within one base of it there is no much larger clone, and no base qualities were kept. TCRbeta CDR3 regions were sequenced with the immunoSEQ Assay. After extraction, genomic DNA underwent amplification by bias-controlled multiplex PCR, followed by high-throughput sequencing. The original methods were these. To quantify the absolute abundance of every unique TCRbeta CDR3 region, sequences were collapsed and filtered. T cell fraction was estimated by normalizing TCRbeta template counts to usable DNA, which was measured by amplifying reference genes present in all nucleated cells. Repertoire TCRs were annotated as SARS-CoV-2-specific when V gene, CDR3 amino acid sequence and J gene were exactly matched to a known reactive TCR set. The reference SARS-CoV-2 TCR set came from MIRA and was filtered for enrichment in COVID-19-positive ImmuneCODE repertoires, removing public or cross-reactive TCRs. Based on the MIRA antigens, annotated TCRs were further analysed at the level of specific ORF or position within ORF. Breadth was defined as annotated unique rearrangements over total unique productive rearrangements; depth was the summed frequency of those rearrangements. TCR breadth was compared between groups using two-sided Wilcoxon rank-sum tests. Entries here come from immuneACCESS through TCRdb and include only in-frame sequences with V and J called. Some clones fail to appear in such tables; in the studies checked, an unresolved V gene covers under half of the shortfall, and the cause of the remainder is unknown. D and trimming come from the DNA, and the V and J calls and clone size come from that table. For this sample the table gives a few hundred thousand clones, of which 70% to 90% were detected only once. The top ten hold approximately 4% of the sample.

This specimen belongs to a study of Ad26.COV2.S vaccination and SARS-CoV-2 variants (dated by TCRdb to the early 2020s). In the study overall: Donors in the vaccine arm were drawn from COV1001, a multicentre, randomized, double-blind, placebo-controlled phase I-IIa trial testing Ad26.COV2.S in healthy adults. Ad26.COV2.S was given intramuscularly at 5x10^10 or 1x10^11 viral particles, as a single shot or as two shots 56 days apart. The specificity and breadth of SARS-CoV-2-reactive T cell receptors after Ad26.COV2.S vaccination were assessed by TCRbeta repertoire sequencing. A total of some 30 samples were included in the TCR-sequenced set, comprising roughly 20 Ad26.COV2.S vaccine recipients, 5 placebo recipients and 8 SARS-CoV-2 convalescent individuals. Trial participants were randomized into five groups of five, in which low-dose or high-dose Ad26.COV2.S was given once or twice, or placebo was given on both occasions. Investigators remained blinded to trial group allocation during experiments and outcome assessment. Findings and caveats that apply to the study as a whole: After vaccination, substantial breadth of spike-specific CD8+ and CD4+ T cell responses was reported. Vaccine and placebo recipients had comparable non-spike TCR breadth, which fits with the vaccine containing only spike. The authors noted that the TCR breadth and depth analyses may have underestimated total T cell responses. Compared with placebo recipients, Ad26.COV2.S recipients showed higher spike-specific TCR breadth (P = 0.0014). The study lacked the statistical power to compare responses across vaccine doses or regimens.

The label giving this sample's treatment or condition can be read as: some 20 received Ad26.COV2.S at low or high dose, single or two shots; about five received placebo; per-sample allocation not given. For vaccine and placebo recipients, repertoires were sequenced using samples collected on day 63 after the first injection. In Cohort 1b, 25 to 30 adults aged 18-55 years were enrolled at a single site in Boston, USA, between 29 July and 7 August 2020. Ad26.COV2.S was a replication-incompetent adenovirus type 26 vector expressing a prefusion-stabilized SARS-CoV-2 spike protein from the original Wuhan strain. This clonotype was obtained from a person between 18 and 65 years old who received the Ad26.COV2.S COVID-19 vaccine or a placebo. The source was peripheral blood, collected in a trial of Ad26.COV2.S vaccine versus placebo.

CDR3 reads: CASRRQGQETQYF. The nucleotides read TGTGCCAGCAGACGACAGGGACAAGAGACCCAGTACTTC. Recombination joined TRBV28 with TRBJ2-5; TRBD1 matches 7 bases in the middle. The CDR3 holds 13 amino acids from the cysteine to the phenylalanine. Kept here is only the CDR3 DNA, which spans 39 bases and is read in frame from base 1. V is cut back by 6 bases and J by 2 bases, with 3 bases in the junction unmatched. CDR1 MDHEN and CDR2 SYDVKM were looked up in the germline V gene.